This T cell receptor (beta chain) was recovered during a study of T cell responses to AZD1222 COVID-19 vaccine. Study results and limitations: White British people made up most donors, females outnumbered males, and clonal diversity was possibly underestimated. Of spike-specific TCRs, nearly half reportedly target regions left unmutated in variants.

The CDR3 is 14 residues long. V was cut by 8 bases and J by 4 bases, with 15 bases left in between. Germline CDR1 reads MNHEY; CDR2 reads SVGAGI. This table comes from immunoSEQ multiplex PCR, and its TCRdb copy is limited to in-frame clones, with some not included. The sample holds 110,000 to 150,000 clones, about 90% seen once. Of note for this clone: What it binds is not known.

Sequences were derived from peripheral blood, sampled on day 0 of AZD1222 vaccination. This clonotype was obtained from an adult in good health. The chain is built from TRBV6-5 and TRBJ2-1; D is unresolved. The CDR3 is CASQRMGPYNEQFF. The DNA of the CDR3 is TGTGCCAGCCAACGGATGGGTCCTTACAATGAGCAGTTCTTC.